Each of the 23 T cell receptor beta chains below was sequenced from the same sample in a study of STAT5B mutations in CD4+ large granular lymphocyte leukemia (dated by TCRdb to between 2020 and 2023). Library prep was done by the immunoSEQ multiplex PCR assay. The clones in this table, taken by TCRdb from immuneACCESS, are in-frame only. Not every clone is retained; where verified, under half of the shortfall comes from an unresolved V gene, and the cause of the rest is unknown. For this sample there are 20,000 or so clones; approximately 88% appear just once. The ten largest account for approximately 13% of the sample. The specimen sequenced was CD4+ T cells from blood buffy coats. These receptors were taken from a human donor in good health.

The chain joins TRBV29-1 to TRBJ2-7; 10 bases are a match to TRBD1. J was trimmed by 2 bases and V by 3 bases; bases with no gene match: 4. This CDR3 is built from 14 residues. Per the germline V gene, CDR1 is SQVTM and CDR2 is ANQGSEA. DNA for the CDR3: TGCAGCGTTGAGGTGGGACAGGGGCCCTACGAGCAGTACTTC. This sequence encodes CSVEVGQGPYEQYF.

This clone was found a few times. This rearrangement joins TRBV27 to TRBJ2-3, with D possibly matching TRBD2 (6 bases). The CDR3 contains 15 residues. The germline V gene encodes CDR1 MNHEY and CDR2 SMNVEV (reference sequence). Trimming took 6 bases from V and 0 from J, leaving 13 bases between them. In nucleotides, the CDR3 is TGTGCCAGCAGCCTTAGCGGATTTAGCACAGATACGCAGTATTTT. Residues: CASSLSGFSTDTQYF.

The chain carries TRBV6-1 and TRBJ1-2; D gene unclear. The ends were cut back, 3 bases at V and 2 bases at J, with 13 bases in the middle. Germline CDR1 reads MNHNS; CDR2 reads SASEGT. The CDR3 has 15 residues. The CDR3 DNA is TGTGCCAGCAGTGAGGTTACAGTCGGCAACTATGGCTACACCTTC. Amino acid sequence: CASSEVTVGNYGYTF.

The rearrangement links TRBV29-1 to TRBJ1-3; the match to TRBD1 covers 10 bases. Losses at the gene ends were 8 bases for V and 4 bases for J; bases not matched to a gene: 8. The CDR3 spans 14 residues. From germline, CDR1 is SQVTM and CDR2 ANQGSEA. CDR3 in DNA: TGCAGCTTCAGACAGGGGGCGAGCGGAAACACCATATATTTT. It codes for CSFRQGASGNTIYF.

This chain joins TRBV6-1 and TRBJ2-1, with D perhaps TRBD2 (5 bases). The germline CDR1 and CDR2 sequences are MNHNS and SASEGT. Trimming left V 1 base short and J 2 bases short, with 12 bases between. The CDR3 is made up of 16 amino acids. The CDR3 DNA follows: TGTGCCAGCAGTGAAGAATTGAGGGAACCCTACAATGAGCAGTTCTTC. It codes for CASSEELREPYNEQFF.

The rearrangement uses TRBV6-1 and TRBJ2-7; no clear D. V was clipped by 7 bases and J by 2 bases, with 18 bases between them. The CDR3 is made up of 15 amino acids. Germline assignment: CDR1 MNHNS and CDR2 SASEGT. CDR3 protein: CASTRGHAQPYEQYF. CDR3 coding DNA: TGTGCCAGCACGAGAGGCCATGCGCAACCCTACGAGCAGTACTTC.

The chain carries TRBV29-1 and TRBJ1-2; 9 nucleotides align to TRBD1. This CDR3 is 15 amino acids long. Germline V gene lookup returns CDR1 SQVTM and CDR2 ANQGSEA. The junction had 9 bases not matched to a gene; V was cut back by 1 base and J by 6 bases. The CDR3 DNA sequence: TGCAGCGTTGAAGTAACACAGGGGGCGCGGCATGGCTACACCTTC. This sequence encodes CSVEVTQGARHGYTF.

This chain joins TRBV6-1 and TRBJ2-7; 8 bases fit TRBD2. Losses at the gene ends were 8 bases for V and 3 bases for J; bases not matched to a gene: 12. The germline V gene has CDR1 MNHNS and CDR2 SASEGT. The CDR3 spans 15 residues. DNA for the CDR3: TGTGCCAGCGAGACGGGGGGACTAGGTAACTACGAGCAGTACTTC. The encoded protein is CASETGGLGNYEQYF.

The chain is built from TRBV6-6 and TRBJ1-1; D ambiguous. V lost 8 bases and J 5 bases, leaving 15 bases between the germline ends. This CDR3 region has 13 residues. The germline V gene encodes CDR1 MNHNY and CDR2 SVGAGI (reference sequence). The chain's CDR3 is CASYSLTETEAFF. In DNA, the CDR3 is TGTGCCAGCTACTCCCTAACAGAGACTGAAGCTTTCTTT.

This clone appeared once. This chain links TRBV20-1 with TRBJ2-7, with unresolved D. There are 11 residues in the CDR3. Germline CDR1 reads DFQATT; CDR2 reads SNEGSKA (reference sequence). CDR3 DNA sequence: TGCAGCGCAGGTTTCTCCTACGAGCAGTACTTC. Protein sequence: CSAGFSYEQYF.

The chain has TRBV7-7 and TRBJ2-3, with 10 bases identical to TRBD2. The CDR3 consists of 15 residues. CDR1 and CDR2 (germline): SSHAT, FNYEAQ (reference sequence). Trimming at V came to 5 bases and at J to 0 bases, leaving 2 bases not matched to a gene. The CDR3 loop reads CASSLSGGSTDTQYF. CDR3 bases: TGTGCCAGCAGCCTTAGCGGGGGGAGCACAGATACGCAGTATTTT.

This chain uses TRBV14 with TRBJ2-7, with 9 nucleotides matching TRBD2. Germline assignment: CDR1 SGHDN and CDR2 FVKESK. The length of the CDR3 is 15 residues. After removal of 4 bases from V and 2 bases from J, the junction contained 6 bases not matched to a gene. In DNA, the CDR3 is TGTGCCAGCAGCCCCGGACTAGCGCGGACCTACGAGCAGTACTTC. Translated, it gives CASSPGLARTYEQYF.

The chain carries TRBV9 and TRBJ2-3; no clear D. V lost 0 bases, J lost 2 bases, and 13 bases lay in between. Germline V gives CDR1 SGDLS, CDR2 YYNGEE. This CDR3 contains 16 residues. The CDR3 bases are TGTGCCAGCAGCGTAGCTACTGGCTACCCCACAGATACGCAGTATTTT. It specifies CASSVATGYPTDTQYF.

V and J are TRBV9 and TRBJ2-7, with a weak D call TRBD2 (5 bases). The CDR3 spans 14 residues. V was shortened by 4 bases and J by 3 bases, with 14 bases between the two germline ends. Looked up from germline, CDR1 is SGDLS and CDR2 is YYNGEE. The CDR3, as DNA: TGTGCCAGCAGCTCGGGTGCTACTAGCTACGAGCAGTACTTC. Its protein is CASSSGATSYEQYF.

The chain has TRBV6-4 and TRBJ2-6; possibly TRBD1 for D (6 bases). The CDR3 has 16 residues. Per germline, CDR1 MRHNA and CDR2 SNTAGT. V was cut by 3 bases and J by 4 bases, with 13 bases left in between. The CDR3: CASSEGQGQGANVLTF. CDR3 sequence (DNA): TGTGCCAGCAGTGAGGGGCAGGGGCAAGGGGCCAACGTCCTGACTTTC.

The rearrangement links TRBV30 to TRBJ2-5, with D perhaps TRBD1 (6 bases). The J call may be incorrect, as the DNA end agrees better with TRBJ2-7. The CDR3 runs 12 residues. Germline CDR1 GTSNPN, CDR2 SVGIG (reference sequence). CDR3 coding DNA: TGTGCCTGGAGCGGACAGCACTACGAGCAGTACTTC. It codes for CAWSGQHYEQYF.

This sequence joins TRBV6-1 and TRBJ1-5; no clear D. V shed 6 bases and J shed 3 bases, with 9 bases lying between them. In germline, CDR1 is MNHNS, CDR2 SASEGT. The CDR3 is 13 residues long. CDR3: CASRVYDNQPQHF. In DNA, the CDR3 is TGTGCCAGCAGGGTCTATGACAATCAGCCCCAGCATTTT.

The chain joins TRBV7-2 to TRBJ2-7; TRBD2 agrees at 7 bases. This CDR3 has 15 amino acids. Looked up from germline, CDR1 is SGHTA and CDR2 is FQGNSA. V gave up 3 bases and J gave up 4 bases; unmatched junction bases: 9. CDR3 nucleotides: TGTGCCAGCAGCTTTCAACCGAGCGGGAATTACGAGCAGTACTTC. Amino acid sequence: CASSFQPSGNYEQYF. The full variable domain, completed using reference TRBV7-2 and TRBJ2-7, is GAGVSQSPSNKVTEKGKDVELRCDPISGHTALYWYRQSLGQGLEFLIYFQGNSAPDKSGLPSDRFSAERTGGSVSTLTIQRTQQEDSAVYLCASSFQPSGNYEQYFGPGTRLTVT.

This clone was seen only a few times. The V gene is TRBV10-1, the J gene TRBJ1-1; D gene unclear. CDR3 size: 10 residues. The germline V gene has CDR1 WNHNN and CDR2 SYGVQD (reference sequence). Deletions cut 5 bases from V and 12 bases from J, with 10 bases between. CDR3: CASSIRASFF. The CDR3, as DNA: TGCGCCAGCAGTATAAGGGCGTCTTTCTTT.

The gene calls are TRBV30 and TRBJ2-7, with 7 bases matching TRBD2. The CDR3 extends over 14 amino acids. Germline loops: CDR1 GTSNPN, CDR2 SVGIG (reference sequence). Trimming cost V 2 bases and J 0 bases; bases outside gene matches: 4. CDR3: CAWSITSVSYEQYF. For the CDR3, the DNA is TGTGCCTGGAGTATCACTAGCGTCTCCTACGAGCAGTACTTC.

The V gene is TRBV5-4, the J gene TRBJ2-1; D assignment may be TRBD1 or TRBD2 (5 bases each). The ends were cut back, 1 base at V and 2 bases at J, with 19 bases in the middle. The CDR3 length is 18 residues. Germline V gives CDR1 SGHNT, CDR2 YYREEE (reference sequence). CDR3 nucleotide sequence: TGTGCCAGCAGCTTGTTTAGGGGAGTCCATATGACCTACAATGAGCAGTTCTTC. Translation gives CASSLFRGVHMTYNEQFF.

The V gene is TRBV2, the J gene TRBJ2-2; TRBD2 matches at 10 bases. There are 14 residues in the CDR3. V trimming: 7 bases; J trimming: 10 bases; junction bases outside the gene matches: 9. The V gene's germline CDR1 is SNHLY and CDR2 FYNNEI. The CDR3: CASTTGLAKAELFF. Written as DNA, the CDR3 is TGTGCCAGCACCACGGGACTAGCGAAGGCGGAGCTGTTTTTT. Full variable domain (missing parts from reference TRBV2 and TRBJ2-2): EPEVTQTPSHQVTQMGQEVILRCVPISNHLYFYWYRQILGQKVEFLVSFYNNEISEKSEIFDDQFSVERPDGSNFTLKIRSTKLEDSAMYFCASTTGLAKAELFFGEGSRLTVL.

This sequence joins TRBV19 and TRBJ2-1, with 8 bases identical to TRBD1. The CDR3 spans 15 residues. Germline loops: CDR1 LNHDA, CDR2 SQIVND (reference sequence). Trimming took 3 bases from V and 5 from J; bases not matched to a gene: 6. CDR3 amino acids: CASSIQGQGNNEQFF. As DNA, the CDR3 is TGTGCCAGTAGTATTCAAGGACAGGGCAACAATGAGCAGTTCTTC.